The 27 T cell receptor beta chains below all came from one sample that was sequenced in a study of blood T cell repertoires in COVID-19. Clones were sequenced by immunoSEQ multiplex PCR, and TCRdb holds only the in-frame ones, with some missing. The sample contains 300,000 to 400,000 clones, roughly 90% of which appear only once. Sequenced input: peripheral blood. The receptors were sampled from a woman aged 70 to 79 with COVID-19, enrolled during active disease.

The chain is built from TRBV27 and TRBJ1-1; TRBD1 matches at 10 bases. V dropped 10 bases and J dropped 1; count of bases not matched to a gene: 9. Germline CDR1 reads MNHEY; CDR2 reads SMNVEV (reference sequence). This CDR3 is built from 15 residues. CDR3 protein: CATRDRGIPNTEAFF. As DNA, the CDR3 is TGTGCCACCCGGGACAGGGGAATACCGAACACTGAAGCTTTCTTT.

The chain has TRBV5-1 and TRBJ2-7, with 8 bases fitting TRBD1. V lost 4 bases and J lost 2; bases outside the gene matches: 8. From germline, CDR1 is SGHRS and CDR2 YFSETQ. This CDR3 has 15 amino acids. CDR3 sequence reads: CASSLGTGWTYEQYF. The DNA for the CDR3 is TGCGCCAGCAGCCTCGGGACAGGCTGGACCTACGAGCAGTACTTC. Combining the CDR3 with reference TRBV5-1 and TRBJ2-7 gives the whole variable domain KAGVTQTPRYLIKTRGQQVTLSCSPISGHRSVSWYQQTPGQGLQFLFEYFSETQRNKGNFPGRFSGRQFSNSRSEMNVSTLELGDSALYLCASSLGTGWTYEQYFGPGTRLTVT.

The chain is built from TRBV3-1 (or the pseudogene TRBV3-2) and TRBJ1-5; D perhaps matches TRBD1 (5 bases). CDR3 length: 16 residues. V lost 0 bases, J lost 3 bases, and 12 bases lay in between. Looked up from germline, CDR1 is LGHDT and CDR2 is YNNKEL (reference sequence). CDR3 bases: TGTGCCAGCAGCCAAGATGGGGCAGGGTTCAATCAGCCCCAGCATTTT. It specifies CASSQDGAGFNQPQHF.

This clone has just a few counts. V and J are TRBV6-2 or TRBV6-3 and TRBJ1-2, with D perhaps TRBD1 (5 bases). The CDR3 runs to 15 residues. The V gene's germline CDR1 is MNHEY and CDR2 SVGEGT. With 2 bases removed from V and 8 bases from J, the gap between germline ends came to 18 bases. The CDR3 DNA follows: TGTGCCAGCAGTTACGGGGCTTTGGTCAGAGCCGGCTACACCTTC. Amino acid sequence: CASSYGALVRAGYTF.

J is TRBJ1-2 and V is TRBV19, with TRBD1 identical over 7 bases. The CDR3 is 14 residues long. CDR1 and CDR2 (germline): LNHDA, SQIVND (reference sequence). With 5 bases clipped from V and 4 bases from J, the junction kept 7 bases outside the gene matches. CDR3 protein: CASSPRDSIYGYTF. CDR3 coding DNA: TGTGCCAGTAGTCCGCGGGACAGCATCTATGGCTACACCTTC.

CDR3 nucleotides: TGTGCCAGCTCGGGGGACAGCCTGAACACTGAAGCTTTCTTT. As protein: CASSGDSLNTEAFF. The chain carries TRBV18 and TRBJ1-1; the match to TRBD1 covers 7 bases. This CDR3 is 14 amino acids long. The V gene end was trimmed by 6 bases and the J gene end by 0 bases; junction bases not matched to a gene: 4. CDR1 and CDR2 from the germline V gene are KGHSH and LQKENI. The full variable domain, completed using reference TRBV18 and TRBJ1-1, is NAGVMQNPRHLVRRRGQEARLRCSPMKGHSHVYWYRQLPEEGLKFMVYLQKENIIDESGMPKERFSAEFPKEGPSILRIQQVVRGDSAAYFCASSGDSLNTEAFFGQGTRLTVV.

The chain combines TRBV6-5 with TRBJ1-4; D ambiguous. The CDR3 contains 13 residues. Germline CDR1 is MNHEY and CDR2 is SVGAGI. Trimming took off 0 bases at V and 7 bases at J, with 6 bases between the two ends. The DNA for the CDR3 is TGTGCCAGCAGTTACTCCCCTAGTGAAAAACTGTTTTTT. Translated, it gives CASSYSPSEKLFF.

V is TRBV6-2 or TRBV6-3 and J is TRBJ2-5; TRBD1 matches at 8 bases. V gave up 2 bases and J gave up 5 bases; unmatched junction bases: 7. The CDR3 extends over 15 amino acids. CDR1 is MNHEY and CDR2 is SVGEGT in the germline V gene. CDR3: CASSYPDRGFETQYF. CDR3 bases: TGTGCCAGCAGTTACCCAGACAGGGGATTCGAGACCCAGTACTTC.

The gene calls are TRBV29-1 and TRBJ1-2; D not certain. Trimming took 0 bases from V and 6 from J, leaving 11 bases between them. The CDR3 totals 13 residues. Germline CDR1 reads SQVTM; CDR2 reads ANQGSEA. In DNA form, the CDR3 reads TGCAGCGTTGAAGATTGGTCCGGTAATGGCTACACCTTC. It specifies CSVEDWSGNGYTF.

The CDR3 spells CATAQGASTGELFF. CDR3 bases: TGTGCCACCGCTCAGGGGGCGAGCACCGGGGAGCTGTTTTTT. This chain joins TRBV24-1 and TRBJ2-2; 8 bases agree with TRBD1. The CDR3 has 14 residues. The V gene end was trimmed by 9 bases and the J gene end by 4 bases; junction bases not matched to a gene: 6. Germline CDR1 and CDR2: KGHDR and SFDVKD.

The chain recombines TRBV18 with TRBJ2-6; 7 positions match TRBD1. V shed 3 bases and J 4 bases; nucleotides not matched to a gene: 3. The CDR3 loop spans 15 amino acids. CDR1 is KGHSH and CDR2 is LQKENI in the germline V gene. The chain's CDR3 is CASSPGQPGANVLTF. In nucleotides, the CDR3 is TGTGCCAGCTCACCGGGACAGCCCGGGGCCAACGTCCTGACTTTC.

Details on this clone: At one end, the junction sequence differs from germline, possibly due to a read error. J is TRBJ1-1 and V is TRBV24-1; maybe TRBD1 (5 bases). In germline, CDR1 is KGHDR, CDR2 SFDVKD. The CDR3 sequence is 21 residues long. The CDR3 reads CATSDFQQSYRRRSVPPEAFF. DNA for the CDR3: TGTGCCACCAGTGATTTCCAGCAAAGTTACAGGAGAAGAAGCGTCCCACCTGAGGCTTTCTTT.

V usage is TRBV5-1 and J usage is TRBJ1-1, with a tentative D call TRBD1 (6 bases). Germline CDR1 and CDR2: SGHRS and YFSETQ. The CDR3 extends over 15 amino acids. V was trimmed by 4 bases and J by 3 bases, leaving 16 bases between them. Written as DNA, the CDR3 is TGCGCCAGCAGCGTAACAGGGTCCGGGGACACTGAAGCTTTCTTT. Translated: CASSVTGSGDTEAFF.

This chain joins TRBV5-1 and TRBJ1-1, with D tentatively TRBD1 (6 bases). The CDR3 totals 14 residues. With 3 bases removed from V and 0 bases from J, the gap between germline ends came to 9 bases. Germline V gene lookup returns CDR1 SGHRS and CDR2 YFSETQ. This CDR3 reads CASSSRTVNTEAFF. The DNA for the CDR3 is TGCGCCAGCAGCTCTAGGACAGTGAACACTGAAGCTTTCTTT.

The chain links TRBV27 to TRBJ1-6; TRBD1 matches at 11 bases. The CDR3 has 16 residues. Germline V gives CDR1 MNHEY, CDR2 SMNVEV (reference sequence). The junction had 2 bases not matched to a gene; V was cut back by 2 bases and J by 5 bases. In DNA, the CDR3 is TGTGCCAGCAGTTTAGGGACAGGGGGTAATAATTCACCCCTCCACTTT. Translated: CASSLGTGGNNSPLHF.

This clone was seen a single time. The chain has TRBV2 and TRBJ2-2, with D unresolved. This CDR3 has 12 amino acids. Germline lookup yields CDR1 SNHLY and CDR2 FYNNEI. The CDR3 region is CGQRPNTGELFF. The CDR3 nucleotides read TGTGGGCAGCGACCAAACACCGGGGAGCTGTTTTTT.

This clone was detected only once. The genes are TRBV5-4 and TRBJ2-5; 7 bases agree with TRBD1. The germline V gene has CDR1 SGHNT and CDR2 YYREEE (reference sequence). V was pared by 3 bases and J by 5 bases, with 4 bases of the junction left unmatched. This CDR3 is built from 13 residues. The DNA for the CDR3 is TGTGCCAGCAGCTACCCGGGACAGGAGACCCAGTACTTC. Its translation is CASSYPGQETQYF.

V and J are TRBV2 and TRBJ1-4; TRBD1 aligns across 8 bases. Germline loops: CDR1 SNHLY, CDR2 FYNNEI. The CDR3 consists of 13 residues. V was pared by 8 bases and J by 8 bases, with 7 bases of the junction left unmatched. Here the CDR3 DNA reads TGTGCCAGCTCGGACAGGGACAGGGAAAAACTGTTTTTT. Residues: CASSDRDREKLFF.

The V call is TRBV5-1, the J call TRBJ1-1; weak D call: TRBD1 (6 bases). The CDR3 runs 13 residues. Deletions cut 5 bases from V and 1 base from J, with 9 bases between. Germline V gene sequence: CDR1 SGHRS, CDR2 YFSETQ. CDR3 nucleotide sequence: TGCGCCAGCAGTTACAGGGAGAACACTGAAGCTTTCTTT. Protein: CASSYRENTEAFF.

The chain employs TRBV30 and TRBJ2-2, with 12 nucleotides matching TRBD2. The CDR3 runs to 16 residues. Germline lookup yields CDR1 GTSNPN and CDR2 SVGIG (reference sequence). After removal of 4 bases from V and 6 bases from J, the junction contained 9 bases not matched to a gene. DNA for the CDR3: TGTGCCTGGAACCCAAGACTAGCGGGGGCGGCCGGGGAGCTGTTTTTT. The encoded protein is CAWNPRLAGAAGELFF.

V usage is TRBV7-2 and J usage is TRBJ1-1; D uncertain. CDR1 is SGHTA, CDR2 FQGNSA, per germline. This CDR3 has 13 residues. V lost 5 bases and J 0 bases, leaving 7 bases between the germline ends. The CDR3 DNA reads TGTGCCAGCAGCATAGACATGAACACTGAAGCTTTCTTT. This codes for CASSIDMNTEAFF.

This chain connects TRBV19 to TRBJ2-1; TRBD2 matches at 14 bases. Per germline, CDR1 LNHDA and CDR2 SQIVND (reference sequence). With 4 bases clipped from V and 9 bases from J, the junction kept 8 bases outside the gene matches. The CDR3 is 16 amino acids. This chain's CDR3 is CASSSRLAGGSVEQFF. The CDR3 nucleotides read TGTGCCAGTAGTAGCCGACTAGCGGGGGGGTCGGTTGAGCAGTTCTTC.

This clone was recorded a few times. This chain joins TRBV6-5 and TRBJ2-7, with TRBD2 matching over 12 bases. With 7 bases clipped from V and 3 bases from J, the junction kept 4 bases outside the gene matches. CDR1 MNHEY and CDR2 SVGAGI come from the germline V gene. The length of the CDR3 is 14 residues. The CDR3 DNA sequence: TGTGCCAGCACCACTAGCGGGGGGTTCTACGAGCAGTACTTC. This sequence encodes CASTTSGGFYEQYF.

This chain connects TRBV2 to TRBJ1-5; D uncertain. CDR3 size: 13 residues. Trimming shortened V by 6 bases and J by 7 bases, and 13 bases separated the two germline ends. Germline V gene lookup returns CDR1 SNHLY and CDR2 FYNNEI. In DNA, the CDR3 is TGTGCCAGCAGAATGGGTCCCGGGCAGCCCCAGCATTTT. Translated: CASRMGPGQPQHF.

The V gene is TRBV5-8, the J gene TRBJ2-3, with D possibly matching TRBD2 (6 bases). The CDR3 runs to 14 residues. Per the germline V gene, CDR1 is SGHTS and CDR2 is YDEGEE. V shed 6 bases and J shed 2 bases, with 13 bases lying between them. The CDR3 sequence is CASNLGRDTDTQYF. The CDR3 region has the DNA TGTGCCAGCAACCTGGGGCGGGACACAGATACGCAGTATTTT. Complete variable domain (other parts from reference TRBV5-8 and TRBJ2-3): EAGVTQSPTHLIKTRGQQATLRCSPISGHTSVYWYQQALGLGLQFLLWYDEGEERNRGNFPPRFSGRQFPNYSSELNVNALELEDSALYLCASNLGRDTDTQYFGPGTRLTVL.

The chain employs TRBV6-5 and TRBJ2-3, with D possibly being TRBD1 (5 bases). Germline V gene lookup returns CDR1 MNHEY and CDR2 SVGAGI. V shed 2 bases and J shed 3 bases, with 9 bases lying between them. The CDR3 is 14 residues long. In nucleotides, the CDR3 is TGTGCCAGCAGTTACAGGGGATTAACAGATACGCAGTATTTT. Translated: CASSYRGLTDTQYF.

The CDR3 nucleotides read TGTGCCAGCAGTTTCAGGGGATCGAAAGGGGCCAACGTCCTGACTTTC. Translated, it gives CASSFRGSKGANVLTF. This sequence joins TRBV28 and TRBJ2-6, with a tentative D call TRBD1 (6 bases). In germline, CDR1 is MDHEN, CDR2 SYDVKM. Trimming pared 3 bases from V and 4 bases from J, leaving 13 bases between. CDR3 size: 16 residues.